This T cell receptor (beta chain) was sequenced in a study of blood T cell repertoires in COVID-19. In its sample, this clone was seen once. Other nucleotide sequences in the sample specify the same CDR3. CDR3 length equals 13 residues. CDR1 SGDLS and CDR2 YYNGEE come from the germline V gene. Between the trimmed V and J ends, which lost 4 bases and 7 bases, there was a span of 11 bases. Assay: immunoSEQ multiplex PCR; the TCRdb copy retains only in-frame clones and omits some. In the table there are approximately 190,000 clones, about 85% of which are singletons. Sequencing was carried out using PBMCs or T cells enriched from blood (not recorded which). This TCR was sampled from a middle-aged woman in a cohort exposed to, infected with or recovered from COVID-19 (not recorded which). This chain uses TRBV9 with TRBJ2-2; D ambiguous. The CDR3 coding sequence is TGTGCCAGCAGCCCCAGAGGAAGCGGGGAGCTGTTTTTT. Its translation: CASSPRGSGELFF. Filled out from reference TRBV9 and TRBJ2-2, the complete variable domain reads DSGVTQTPKHLITATGQRVTLRCSPRSGDLSVYWYQQSLDQGLQFLIQYYNGEERAKGNILERFSAQQFPDLHSELNLSSLELGDSALYFCASSPRGSGELFFGEGSRLTVL.